Listed below are T cell receptor beta chains from one sample, sequenced in a study of T cells in Graves' hyperthyroidism and ophthalmopathy. TCRdb passed the multiplex PCR reads through MiXCR, listing each CDR3 protein once. The sample consists of 110,000 to 150,000 distinct CDR3 sequences, roughly a fifth of them appearing once. Sequencing used blood. Receptor source: a woman in her fifties or sixties with Graves' hyperthyroidism that later progressed to Graves' ophthalmopathy. Each CDR3 is given with its conserved first and last residue. A D gene is named only where the DNA matches it firmly. Size tells how often a clone was seen (once, few, many) or the class of an expanded clone, and some rows leave it out.

D gene	V gene	clone size	J gene	CDR3 protein	CDR3 DNA
.	TRBV28	few	TRBJ2-2	CASSPSRLGGGELFF	TGTGCCAGCAGCCCCTCTCGGCTGGGTGGGGGGGAGCTGTTTTTT
.	TRBV29-1	once	TRBJ2-3	CSARDATDTQYF	TGCAGCGCCCGGGACGCCACAGATACGCAGTATTTT
.	TRBV28	.	TRBJ2-7	CASSMGGEQYF	TGTGCCAGCAGCATGGGGGGAGAGCAGTACTTC
.	TRBV6-1	few	TRBJ2-4	CASRIAENIQYF	TGTGCCAGCCGGATCGCCGAAAACATTCAGTACTTC
TRBD1	TRBV20-1	many	TRBJ1-1	CSASHSGTGGWGTEAFF	TGCAGTGCTAGTCATTCCGGGACAGGGGGCTGGGGCACTGAAGCTTTCTTT
.	TRBV7-9	few	TRBJ2-1	CASSFGLYNEQFF	TGTGCCAGCAGCTTCGGGTTATACAATGAGCAGTTCTTC
TRBD2	TRBV5-1	.	TRBJ2-3	CASSSASGGYTDTQYF	TGCGCCAGCAGCTCGGCGAGCGGGGGATACACAGATACGCAGTATTTT
TRBD1	TRBV4-1	.	TRBJ1-5	CASSQGDRESQPQHF	TGCGCCAGCAGCCAAGGGGACAGGGAGAGCCAGCCCCAGCATTTT
.	TRBV6-1	few	TRBJ2-2	CASRQPGGPGTGELFF	TGTGCCAGCAGACAACCCGGAGGGCCGGGCACCGGGGAGCTGTTTTTT
.	TRBV2	.	TRBJ1-1	CASSDLFEAFF	TGTGCCAGCAGTGACCTCTTCGAAGCTTTCTTT
.	TRBV12-3/TRBV12-4	.	TRBJ1-6	CASSTYSNSPLHF	TGTGCCAGCAGCACTTACAGTAATTCACCCCTCCACTTT
TRBD2	TRBV2	.	TRBJ2-5	CASSGLAGGGETQYF	TGTGCCAGCAGCGGACTAGCGGGGGGCGGGGAGACCCAGTACTTC
.	TRBV2	.	TRBJ2-2	CASNPVGQGATGELFF	TGTGCCAGCAACCCCGTCGGGCAGGGCGCCACCGGGGAGCTGTTTTTT
.	TRBV6-1	many	TRBJ2-3	CASSEHPAGITDTQYF	TGTGCCAGCAGTGAACACCCAGCGGGTATTACAGATACGCAGTATTTT
TRBD2	TRBV7-9	many	TRBJ2-3	CASSAGLAGGTDTQYF	TGTGCCAGCAGCGCCGGACTAGCGGGAGGTACCGATACGCAGTATTTT
TRBD2	TRBV5-5	few	TRBJ2-5	CASSFRLAGGPQNQETQYF	TGTGCCAGCAGCTTTCGACTAGCGGGAGGGCCCCAAAATCAAGAGACCCAGTACTTC